This is a list of T cell receptor beta chains from one sample in a study of blood T cells in healthy people across ages. From the 5' RACE reads, TCRdb called clonotypes with MiXCR, one entry per CDR3 protein. The data contain about a million distinct CDR3 sequences, 51% of them singletons. Source material: blood. The receptors were sampled from an older woman in good health. Both conserved end residues are part of each CDR3. Each record gives: clone size, D gene, J gene, V gene, CDR3 DNA, CDR3 protein. The D gene is left open where the match is weak. For some rows the clone size is stated as once, few or many, or as a class when expanded; others skip it.

>few|.|TRBJ2-7|TRBV4-1
TGCGCCAGCAGCCAAGTCGGGACATCTCACTACGAGCAGTACTTC
CASSQVGTSHYEQYF
>.|.|TRBJ2-7|TRBV6-6
TGTGCCAGCAGTTACTCTCGGGACATCTACGAGCAGTACTTC
CASSYSRDIYEQYF
>.|TRBD1|TRBJ2-7|TRBV7-2
TGTGCCAGCAGTAACCGGGACAGGGTAAACGAGCAGTACTTC
CASSNRDRVNEQYF
>.|TRBD2|TRBJ2-3|TRBV27
TGTGCCAGCAGTTCCGGGACTAGCATTTATACGCAGTATTTT
CASSSGTSIYTQYF
>.|.|TRBJ2-5|TRBV18
TGTGCCAGCTCACCGAACACAGAAGAGACCCAGTACTTC
CASSPNTEETQYF
>.|.|TRBJ2-3|TRBV27
TGTGCCAGCAGTCTAACTCTTGGGATCCGGGGGGCTGGAGATACGCAGTATTTT
CASSLTLGIRGAGDTQYF
>.|.|TRBJ1-2|TRBV27
TGTGCCAGCAGTTTATATGGAAATGTGGGCTACACCTTC
CASSLYGNVGYTF
>.|.|TRBJ1-2|TRBV7-2
TGTGCCAGCAGCTTAGAGGGTCAGCTCTATGGCTACACCTTC
CASSLEGQLYGYTF
>.|TRBD2|TRBJ2-7|TRBV3-1
TGTGCCAGCAAGAAGACTAGCGGGAGCTACGAGCAGTACTTC
CASKKTSGSYEQYF
>.|.|TRBJ2-5|TRBV5-5
TGTGCCAGCAGCTTCGGGTGGGGAACAGGGGAGACCCAGTACTTC
CASSFGWGTGETQYF
>few|TRBD2|TRBJ2-1|TRBV4-2
TGTGCCAGCGTTCGGGAGGGAGTCCTTTCTAATGAGCAGTTCTTC
CASVREGVLSNEQFF
>once|TRBD2|TRBJ2-3|TRBV7-2
TGTGCCAGCAGCTCCCAAGCGGGGACCACAGATACGCAGTATTTT
CASSSQAGTTDTQYF
>.|TRBD2|TRBJ2-7|TRBV6-1
TGTGCCAGCAGTGCTAGCGGGGGATACTACGAGCAGTACTTC
CASSASGGYYEQYF
>once|.|TRBJ1-4|TRBV11-2
TGTGCCAGCAGCTTAGACGATGAAAAACTGTTTTTT
CASSLDDEKLFF
>many|TRBD1|TRBJ2-3|TRBV5-1
TGCGCCAGCAGCGTACAGGGGAAGGGCACAGATACGCAGTATTTT
CASSVQGKGTDTQYF
>few|TRBD1|TRBJ1-2|TRBV30
TGTGCCTGGGGGGACAGGATCCGTGGCTACACCTTC
CAWGDRIRGYTF
>few|.|TRBJ2-5|TRBV12-3/TRBV12-4
TGTGCCAGCAGGTTACACAGGGCTGGTGAGACCCAGTACTTC
CASRLHRAGETQYF
>.|TRBD2|TRBJ2-3|TRBV4-3
TGCGCCAGCAGCCAAGGATCCCAATTAGCGGGTGACACAGATACGCAGTATTTT
CASSQGSQLAGDTDTQYF
>.|TRBD2|TRBJ2-3|TRBV4-1
TGCGCCAGCAGCCGGGGAAGTGGGAGGGAGATAGGAGATACGCAGTATTTT
CASSRGSGREIGDTQYF
>.|TRBD1|TRBJ1-2|TRBV29-1
TGCAGCGTCCAGGGACAGGGGGCTTTTCGTGGCTACACCTTC
CSVQGQGAFRGYTF
>once|.|TRBJ2-1|TRBV29-1
TGCAGCATTGGTGGTACTGAGCAGTTCTTC
CSIGGTEQFF
>.|.|TRBJ1-2|TRBV29-1
TGCAGCGTTGAAGGGGGGCGCAGGTATGGCTACACCTTC
CSVEGGRRYGYTF
>.|.|TRBJ2-7|TRBV27
TGTGCCAGCAGTTTGGGCAGGGGAACCTACGAGCAGTACTTC
CASSLGRGTYEQYF
>once|TRBD2|TRBJ2-3|TRBV11-1
TGTGCCAGCAGCTTAGAAATGGCTAGCGGGAAGGATACGCAGTATTTT
CASSLEMASGKDTQYF
>.|TRBD2|TRBJ2-1|TRBV20-1
TGCAGTGCTAGACGTGATTGGCTAGCGGGAGGGTACAATGAGCAGTTCTTC
CSARRDWLAGGYNEQFF
>.|.|TRBJ2-7|TRBV18
TGTGCCAGCTCACCACAGGGCCTCTCCTACGAGCAGTACTTC
CASSPQGLSYEQYF
>few|.|TRBJ2-7|TRBV7-9
TGTGCCAGCAGCGGCATAACAGGGTCCTACGAGCAGTACTTC
CASSGITGSYEQYF
>.|TRBD2|TRBJ2-1|TRBV7-6
TGTGCCAGCAGCACGGGAGGGCCCGGGGAGCAGTTCTTC
CASSTGGPGEQFF
>few|TRBD1|TRBJ2-7|TRBV6-1
TGTGCCAGCAGGGAAACAGGGGGCCCTTCCTACGAGCAGTACTTC
CASRETGGPSYEQYF
>.|.|TRBJ2-3|TRBV20-1
TGCAGTGCTAGGGAGCGGAGCACAGATACGCAGTATTTT
CSARERSTDTQYF
>.|TRBD1|TRBJ1-2|TRBV5-1
TGCGCCAGCAGCTTGGGAGGGGGCGATACCTATGGCTACACCTTC
CASSLGGGDTYGYTF
>few|TRBD1|TRBJ2-7|TRBV28
TGTGCCAGCAGTCCATATTCCGGGACAGGGTTCAGCGAGCAGTACTTC
CASSPYSGTGFSEQYF
>.|.|TRBJ1-2|TRBV7-9
TGTGCCAGCGCAAAAGTCCAGGCCGGAAATTATGGCTACACCTTC
CASAKVQAGNYGYTF
>.|.|TRBJ1-1|TRBV25-1
TGTGCCAGCAGTGATTGGGACGAAGGGAACACTGAAGCTTTCTTT
CASSDWDEGNTEAFF
>few|.|TRBJ1-1|TRBV5-6
TGTGCCAGCAGCTTAGGCTGGGGAAACACTGAAGCTTTCTTT
CASSLGWGNTEAFF
>.|.|TRBJ2-3|TRBV11-2
TGTGCCAGCAGCTTAGACGGAGCAACCACAGATACGCAGTATTTT
CASSLDGATTDTQYF
>few|TRBD2|TRBJ2-3|TRBV10-3
TGTGCCATCAGTGGGACGAACGGGACTAGCGGGATTGGAGATACGCAGTATTTT
CAISGTNGTSGIGDTQYF
>few|TRBD2|TRBJ2-3|TRBV6-5
TGTGCCAGCAGCCGCCAGCGGGGAGTGAACACAGATACGCAGTATTTT
CASSRQRGVNTDTQYF
>.|.|TRBJ2-7|TRBV5-1
TGCGCCAGCAGCTCAGGGGTTTTATACGAGCAGTACTTC
CASSSGVLYEQYF
>.|.|TRBJ1-2|TRBV4-1
TGCGCCAGCAGCCTAGGACTGGAGAACTATGGCTACACCTTC
CASSLGLENYGYTF
>many|.|TRBJ2-5|TRBV4-1
TGCGCCAGCAGCCAAGTACCACAGGAGACCCAGTACTTC
CASSQVPQETQYF
>few|.|TRBJ2-1|TRBV5-1
TGCGCCAGCAGCCCGACAAACTTCAATGAGCAGTTCTTC
CASSPTNFNEQFF
>.|TRBD2|TRBJ2-7|TRBV24-1
TGTGCCACCAGCGATAGCGGGAGAAACTACAATGAGCAGTACTTC
CATSDSGRNYNEQYF
>few|TRBD1|TRBJ1-5|TRBV4-2
TGTGCCAGCAGCCAAGATGCCCAGGGGGATAGCAATCAGCCCCAGCATTTT
CASSQDAQGDSNQPQHF
>.|TRBD2|TRBJ2-1|TRBV4-1
TGCGCCAGCAGCTGGACTAGCGGGAGGCCCAATGAGCAGTTCTTC
CASSWTSGRPNEQFF
>few|TRBD2|TRBJ2-1|TRBV28
TGTGCCAGCCTCGGGACTAACGTTTACGAGCAGTTCTTC
CASLGTNVYEQFF
>.|TRBD1|TRBJ1-4|TRBV12-3/TRBV12-4
TGTGCCAGCAGTTTCAGTGGGACAGGGGACGAAAAACTGTTTTTT
CASSFSGTGDEKLFF
>few|TRBD1|TRBJ2-7|TRBV12-3/TRBV12-4
TGTGCCAGCGGCACCGGGGACAGTCCTTCCGAGCAGTACTTC
CASGTGDSPSEQYF
>few|.|TRBJ1-4|TRBV4-1
TGCGCCAGCAGCCAAGAGAGGAGTTGGGCTAATGAAAAACTGTTTTTT
CASSQERSWANEKLFF
>.|.|TRBJ2-1|TRBV2
TGTGCCAGCAATTGGGACTCCGGGGGAAAGCAGTTCTTC
CASNWDSGGKQFF
>many|.|TRBJ2-7|TRBV29-1
TGCAGCGTTTCTGACTACGAGCAGTACTTC
CSVSDYEQYF